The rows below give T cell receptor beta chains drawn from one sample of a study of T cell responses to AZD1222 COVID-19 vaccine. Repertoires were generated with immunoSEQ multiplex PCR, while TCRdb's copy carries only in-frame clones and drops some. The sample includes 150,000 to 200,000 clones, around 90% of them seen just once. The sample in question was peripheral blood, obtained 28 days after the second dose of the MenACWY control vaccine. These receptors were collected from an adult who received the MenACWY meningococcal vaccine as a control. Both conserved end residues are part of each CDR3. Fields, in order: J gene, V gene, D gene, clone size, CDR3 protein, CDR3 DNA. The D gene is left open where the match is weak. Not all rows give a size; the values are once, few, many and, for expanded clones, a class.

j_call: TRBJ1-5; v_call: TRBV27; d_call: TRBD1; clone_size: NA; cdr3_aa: CASSSSGTGSPRSNQPQHF; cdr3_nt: TGTGCCAGCAGTTCCTCCGGGACAGGGTCACCTCGTAGCAATCAGCCCCAGCATTTT
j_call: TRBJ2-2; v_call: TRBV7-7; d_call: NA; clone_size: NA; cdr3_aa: CASSLLGAANTGELFF; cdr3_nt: TGTGCCAGCAGCCTGTTAGGGGCAGCGAACACCGGGGAGCTGTTTTTT
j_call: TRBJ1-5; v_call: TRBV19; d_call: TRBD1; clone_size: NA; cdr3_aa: CATGTDPQPQHF; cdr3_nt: TGTGCCACTGGGACAGACCCCCAGCCCCAGCATTTT
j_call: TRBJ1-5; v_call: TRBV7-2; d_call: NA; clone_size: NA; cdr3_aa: CASSLEGTGNQPQHF; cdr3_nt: TGTGCCAGCAGCTTAGAAGGGACGGGGAATCAGCCCCAGCATTTT
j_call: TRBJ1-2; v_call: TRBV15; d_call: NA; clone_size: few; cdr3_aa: CATSREGGYGYTF; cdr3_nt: TGTGCCACCAGCAGAGAGGGGGGGTACGGCTACACCTTC
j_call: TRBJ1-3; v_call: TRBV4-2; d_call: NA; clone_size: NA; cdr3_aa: CASSRGDSGNTIYF; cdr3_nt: TGTGCCAGCAGCCGAGGGGATTCTGGAAACACCATATATTTT
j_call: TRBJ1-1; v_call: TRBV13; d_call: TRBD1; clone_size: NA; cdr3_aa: CASIQGVNTEAFF; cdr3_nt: TGTGCCAGCATCCAGGGGGTGAACACTGAAGCTTTCTTT
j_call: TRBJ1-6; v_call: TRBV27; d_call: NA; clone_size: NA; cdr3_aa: CASSTLLGQRVSPLHF; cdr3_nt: TGTGCCAGCAGTACCCTCTTGGGACAAAGAGTTTCACCCCTCCACTTT
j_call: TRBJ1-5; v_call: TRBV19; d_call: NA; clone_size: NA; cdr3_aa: CASSMGGNQPQHF; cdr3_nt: TGTGCCAGTAGTATGGGAGGAAATCAGCCCCAGCATTTT
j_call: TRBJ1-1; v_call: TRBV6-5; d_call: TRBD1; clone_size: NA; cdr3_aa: CASSSGGAEGTEAFF; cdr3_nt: TGTGCCAGCAGTTCAGGGGGCGCCGAGGGGACTGAAGCTTTCTTT
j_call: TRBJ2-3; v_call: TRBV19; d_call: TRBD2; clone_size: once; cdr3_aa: CASSIPGTSGMTQYF; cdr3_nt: TGTGCCAGTAGTATCCCCGGGACTAGCGGGATGACGCAGTATTTT
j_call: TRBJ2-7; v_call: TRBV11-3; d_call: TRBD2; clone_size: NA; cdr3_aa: CASSLGREYERALYEQYF; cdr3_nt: TGTGCCAGCAGCTTAGGGCGGGAGTATGAAAGGGCCCTCTACGAGCAGTACTTC
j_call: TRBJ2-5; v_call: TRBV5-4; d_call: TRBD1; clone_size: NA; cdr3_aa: CASSFGQGPLQETQYF; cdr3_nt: TGTGCCAGCAGCTTCGGACAGGGGCCCCTCCAAGAGACCCAGTACTTC
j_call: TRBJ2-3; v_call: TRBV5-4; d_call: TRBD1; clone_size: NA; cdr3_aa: CASSMGQGRNTQYF; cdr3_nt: TGTGCCAGCAGCATGGGACAGGGGCGGAATACGCAGTATTTT
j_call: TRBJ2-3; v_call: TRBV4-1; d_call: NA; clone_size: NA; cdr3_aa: CASSQAPTSDTQYF; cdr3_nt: TGCGCCAGCAGCCAAGCCCCGACCTCAGATACGCAGTATTTT
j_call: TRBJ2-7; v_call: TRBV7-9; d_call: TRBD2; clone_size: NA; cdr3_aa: CASSSGLVPVGGEQYF; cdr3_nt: TGTGCCAGCAGCTCCGGACTAGTTCCCGTGGGTGGAGAGCAGTACTTC
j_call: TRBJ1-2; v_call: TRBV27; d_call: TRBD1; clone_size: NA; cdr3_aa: CASSFGQGVNYGYTF; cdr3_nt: TGTGCCAGCAGTTTTGGTCAGGGGGTGAACTATGGCTACACCTTC
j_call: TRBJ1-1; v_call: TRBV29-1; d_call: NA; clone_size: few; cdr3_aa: CSADPRGGTGKNTEAFF; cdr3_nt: TGCAGTGCCGATCCAAGAGGGGGTACAGGGAAGAACACTGAAGCTTTCTTT
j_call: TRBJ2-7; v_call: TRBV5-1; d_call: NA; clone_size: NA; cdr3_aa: CASSGDTYEQYF; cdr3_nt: TGCGCCAGCTCAGGGGACACCTACGAGCAGTACTTC
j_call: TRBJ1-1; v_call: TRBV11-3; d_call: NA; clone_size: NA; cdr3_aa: CASSLGGRESTEAFF; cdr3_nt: TGTGCCAGCAGCTTAGGAGGGAGGGAGAGCACTGAAGCTTTCTTT
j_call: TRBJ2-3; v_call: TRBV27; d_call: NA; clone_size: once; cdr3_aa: CATSIGPRAAGGDTQYF; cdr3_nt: TGTGCCACTTCTATTGGGCCCCGGGCCGCGGGTGGAGATACGCAGTATTTT
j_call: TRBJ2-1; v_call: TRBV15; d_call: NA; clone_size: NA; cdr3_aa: CATSRTLEYNEQFF; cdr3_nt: TGTGCCACCAGCAGGACCTTGGAGTACAATGAGCAGTTCTTC
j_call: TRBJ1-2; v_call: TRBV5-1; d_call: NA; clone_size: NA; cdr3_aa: CASSLGLIYGYTF; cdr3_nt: TGCGCCAGCAGCCTGGGACTGATCTATGGCTACACCTTC
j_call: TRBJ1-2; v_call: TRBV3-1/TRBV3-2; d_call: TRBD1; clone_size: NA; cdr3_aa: CASSRDRGNYGYTF; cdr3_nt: TGTGCCAGCAGCCGGGACAGAGGGAACTATGGCTACACCTTC
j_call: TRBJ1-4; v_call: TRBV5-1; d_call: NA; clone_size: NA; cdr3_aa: CASSFGESEKLFF; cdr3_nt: TGCGCCAGCAGCTTCGGGGAGTCTGAAAAACTGTTTTTT
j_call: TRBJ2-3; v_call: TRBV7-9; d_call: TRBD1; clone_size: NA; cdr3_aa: CASSPTGVGYTDTQYF; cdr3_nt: TGTGCCAGCAGTCCGACAGGGGTAGGATACACAGATACGCAGTATTTT
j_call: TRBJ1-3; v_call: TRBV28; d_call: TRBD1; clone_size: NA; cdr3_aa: CASSSNRGGGNTIYF; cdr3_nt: TGTGCCAGCAGTTCCAACAGGGGAGGTGGAAACACCATATATTTT
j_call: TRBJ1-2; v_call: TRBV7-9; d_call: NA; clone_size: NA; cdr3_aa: CASRPGGANYGYTF; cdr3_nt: TGTGCCAGCAGGCCCGGGGGAGCTAACTATGGCTACACCTTC
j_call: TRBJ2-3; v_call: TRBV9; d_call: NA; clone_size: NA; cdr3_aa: CASSPRGGNTDTQYF; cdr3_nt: TGTGCCAGCAGCCCCCGTGGGGGCAACACAGATACGCAGTATTTT
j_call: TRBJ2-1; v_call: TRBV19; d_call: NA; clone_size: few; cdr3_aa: CASRTSSEGYNEQFF; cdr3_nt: TGTGCCAGCCGTACAAGTAGTGAAGGCTACAATGAGCAGTTCTTC
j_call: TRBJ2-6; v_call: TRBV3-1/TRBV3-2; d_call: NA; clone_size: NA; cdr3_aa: CASSQGVSGANVLTF; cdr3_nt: TGTGCCAGCAGCCAAGGGGTGTCAGGGGCCAACGTCCTGACTTTC
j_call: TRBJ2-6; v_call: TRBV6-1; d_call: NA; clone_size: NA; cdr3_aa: CASSERHSRASVSGANVLTF; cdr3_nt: TGTGCCAGCAGTGAGAGGCACTCAAGGGCCAGTGTCTCTGGGGCCAACGTCCTGACTTTC
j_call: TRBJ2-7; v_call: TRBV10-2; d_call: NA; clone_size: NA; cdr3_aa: CASSESPPGTRYEQYF; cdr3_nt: TGCGCCAGCAGTGAGTCCCCCCCCGGGACCCGATACGAGCAGTACTTC
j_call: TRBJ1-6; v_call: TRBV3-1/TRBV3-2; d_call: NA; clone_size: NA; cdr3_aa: CASSQVPANSPLHF; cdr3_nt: TGTGCCAGCAGCCAAGTCCCCGCTAATTCACCCCTCCACTTT
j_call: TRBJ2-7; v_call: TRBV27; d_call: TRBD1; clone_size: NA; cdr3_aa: CASSLGSGQGLYEQYF; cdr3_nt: TGTGCCAGCTCTTTAGGGTCGGGACAGGGTCTCTACGAGCAGTACTTC
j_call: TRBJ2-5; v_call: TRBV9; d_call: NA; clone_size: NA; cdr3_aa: CASSVDAGRETQYF; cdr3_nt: TGTGCCAGCAGCGTAGATGCAGGGAGGGAGACCCAGTACTTC